The 9 T cell receptor beta chains listed next were all sequenced from one sample in a study of blood T cell repertoires in COVID-19. Measured with immunoSEQ multiplex PCR; TCRdb has only the in-frame clones, and not every one. The sample has some 140,000 clones, around 89% seen once. Sequencing input: peripheral blood. The receptors stem from a man between 65 and 85 years old with active COVID-19.

This clone was detected a few times. The chain employs TRBV3-1 (or the pseudogene TRBV3-2) and TRBJ1-6; D unresolved. V was pared by 1 base and J by 3 bases, with 10 bases between. From germline, CDR1 is LGHDT and CDR2 YNNKEL (reference sequence). The CDR3 loop spans 16 amino acids. This chain's CDR3 is CASSQGSVRYNSPLHF. For the CDR3, the DNA is TGTGCCAGCAGCCAAGGGTCGGTACGCTATAATTCACCCCTCCACTTT.

The chain combines TRBV9 with TRBJ1-4; 8 positions agree with TRBD1. The CDR3 runs 19 residues. The germline V gene has CDR1 SGDLS and CDR2 YYNGEE. With V trimmed by 3 bases and J by 5 bases, 18 bases remained unmatched. The CDR3 is CASSGGAKGQERGNEKLFF. Here the CDR3 DNA reads TGTGCCAGCAGCGGAGGGGCAAAGGGACAGGAGAGGGGAAATGAAAAACTGTTTTTT.

The gene calls are TRBV28 and TRBJ2-7; tentatively, D is TRBD2 (5 bases). The CDR3 extends over 10 amino acids. V was shortened by 8 bases and J by 4 bases, with 6 bases between the two germline ends. Per the germline V gene, CDR1 is MDHEN and CDR2 is SYDVKM. For the CDR3, the DNA is TGTGCCAGCGGAGGTTACGAGCAGTACTTC. Its translation: CASGGYEQYF.

The genes are TRBV2 and TRBJ2-7, with TRBD1 matching over 7 bases. Per the germline V gene, CDR1 is SNHLY and CDR2 is FYNNEI. V dropped 7 bases and J dropped 5; count of bases not matched to a gene: 23. The CDR3 is made up of 18 amino acids. CDR3 in DNA: TGTGCCAGCACTCCGGATAGGGGGCGCGGCTACCCCACCAACGAGCAGTACTTC. Translated, it gives CASTPDRGRGYPTNEQYF. The full variable domain, with the rest looked up from reference TRBV2 and TRBJ2-7, is EPEVTQTPSHQVTQMGQEVILRCVPISNHLYFYWYRQILGQKVEFLVSFYNNEISEKSEIFDDQFSVERPDGSNFTLKIRSTKLEDSAMYFCASTPDRGRGYPTNEQYFGPGTRLTVT.

DNA of the CDR3: TGTGCCAGCAGTCCCCTAGCAAACCAAGGCACAGATACGCAGTATTTT. It specifies CASSPLANQGTDTQYF. The V gene is TRBV2, the J gene TRBJ2-3; maybe TRBD2 (5 bases). The V end was cut by 5 bases, the J end by 1 base, with 16 bases between. The CDR3 sequence is 16 residues long. Germline values: CDR1 SNHLY, CDR2 FYNNEI.

This sequence joins TRBV11-1 and TRBJ1-5, with D perhaps matching TRBD1 (6 bases). CDR3 size: 14 residues. The germline V gene encodes CDR1 SGHAT and CDR2 FQDESV (reference sequence). V gave up 5 bases and J gave up 0 bases, with 8 bases separating them. DNA for the CDR3: TGTGCCAGCAGCCCACAGGGTAGCAATCAGCCCCAGCATTTT. This sequence encodes CASSPQGSNQPQHF.

This clone came up once. CDR3 sequence: CASSFAGTGLNEQFF. The CDR3 region has the DNA TGCGCCAGCAGCTTTGCCGGGACAGGGTTAAATGAGCAGTTCTTC. This chain joins TRBV5-1 and TRBJ2-1; 9 positions match TRBD1. Germline values: CDR1 SGHRS, CDR2 YFSETQ. Unmatched junction bases numbered 7, after V lost 2 bases and J lost 7 bases. CDR3 size: 15 residues.

This clone has more than one count but fewer than ten. V usage is TRBV28 and J usage is TRBJ2-4; a possible D gene is TRBD1 (6 bases). Trimming removed 4 bases from V and 6 bases from J, with 10 bases in between. Germline values: CDR1 MDHEN, CDR2 SYDVKM. The CDR3 has 13 amino acids. The CDR3 is CASSSPGVNIQYF. The CDR3 nucleotides are TGTGCCAGCAGTTCCCCAGGGGTAAACATTCAGTACTTC.

The gene calls are TRBV7-9 and TRBJ2-5; the D gene is possibly TRBD2 (6 bases). Germline loops: CDR1 SEHNR, CDR2 FQNEAQ (reference sequence). This CDR3 is 15 amino acids long. The V end lost 5 bases, the J end lost 2 bases, and 15 bases lay between the germline ends. The CDR3 nucleotides are TGTGCCAGCAGCCCCCGTGGGGAGGTTCAAGAGACCCAGTACTTC. Amino acid sequence: CASSPRGEVQETQYF.